This entry concerns a single TCR beta chain. Its antigen is unknown. The CDR3 loop spans 14 amino acids. This entry is derived from a study of regulatory and conventional T cells in RAG deficiency. The study's findings and limits: Patient subsets had shorter CDR3s; Omenn Treg-Tconv overlap exceeded 80%. Shannon entropy was markedly lower and Simpson indices higher in RAG-deficient patients than control T-cell subsets.

Blood CD4+ CD25-low CD127-high conventional T cells supplied the genomic DNA template. Sequencing was performed with immunoSEQ multiplex PCR; in TCRdb, only in-frame clones are kept and a portion is missing. Of 25,000 to 35,000 clones listed, more than 90% are singletons. This sample was shared with a second study, whose subject was regulatory T cells. From that paper: The PCR used 52 TRBV and 13 TRBJ primers. Skewed V and J usage and few unique V-J pairs marked patient repertoires, most in Tregs.

The chain employs TRBV21-1 and TRBJ2-2; the table's D call of TRBD2 was not tested on the DNA. TRBV21-1 is a known pseudogene. Sequenced input: CD25- CD4+ T cells sorted from blood. The TCR comes from a human donor in good health. The CDR3: CASSLRSSTGELFF. Written as DNA, the CDR3 is TGTGCCAGCAGCTTACGGAGTTCCACCGGGGAGCTGTTTTTT.